This T cell receptor (beta chain) was recorded in a study of cytomegalovirus exposure and HLA in healthy donors (TCRdb year 2017). Looking at the study overall: According to an earlier analysis of 450 to 650 of the donors, 200 million or so T cells yielded 95 million to 140 million unique TCR beta sequences and roughly 280 Gb of sequence data. Roughly 300 gigabases of sequencing data and approximately 91 million unique TCR sequences made up an early release that covered nearly 650 HLA-typed donors. Of the roughly 400 genotyped donors, 81% fell in the genetic ancestry cluster associated with self-reported Caucasian donors. The study was designed to test whether signatures of past pathogen exposure could be identified by cataloging public T cell receptors. The T cell repertoires of about 700 subjects were profiled by immunosequencing and related to cytomegalovirus serostatus. Besides the first cohort of roughly 660 subjects, a separate validation cohort made up of over 100 different subjects was used. To predict cytomegalovirus infection status, the study brought together high-throughput TCR immunosequencing, statistical association of individual TCRs with disease status, and machine learning. To study patterns of TCR occurrence, a later analysis re-analyzed previously published TCR beta repertoires from hundreds of donors and added high-resolution HLA genotyping. Rather than using new phenotypic data, the later analysis identified candidate immune exposures from TCR beta sequences and from how often those sequences occurred across donors. To decide whether each TCR beta V gene segment behaved as functional or pseudogenic, an earlier analysis of approximately 590 of the donors relied on high-throughput TCR beta sequencing. Alongside the repertoire data, information on donor age, sex, ethnicity and CMV serostatus was compiled. A later genetic analysis used genome-wide SNP genotypes for about 60% of the roughly 700 donors, treating that subset as a discovery cohort. Every repertoire in the discovery cohort had been generated on one and the same sequencing platform. Class I and class II HLA loci were covered by the typing at four-digit resolution. The number of typed donors differed by locus: roughly 629-640 for A, B, C, DRB1 and DQB1; 522 for DQA1; over 600 for DPA1; and around 470 for DPB1. Several DR-DQ haplotypes were handled as single units for association and clustering because linkage in the cohort was strong. On average, about 200,000 unique TCR beta nucleotide sequences were sequenced per donor among about 400 genotyped donors of the cohort, with around 19% of those sequences being non-productive. Broader findings and caveats from the paper: A further reported finding was that TCR beta sequences accurately predicted the HLA-A and HLA-B alleles for most subjects in the first cohort. The study listed 164 TCR beta chains as associated with cytomegalovirus. A later genetic analysis associated a missense DCLRE1C variant with V-gene and J-gene trimming of TCR beta chains, and an independent cohort replicated the association. For the cohort, immune exposure information was limited to CMV serostatus. Roughly uniform sequencing depth across donors was assumed in presence/absence analyses, although this assumption may not hold. Seventeen rarely observed V segments, including chromosome 9 orphons, were excluded from the earlier analysis of some 590 of the donors because counts were too low. Cytomegalovirus status was reported to be diagnosed by the classifier with high specificity and sensitivity in both the original and validation cohorts. According to a later analysis, parvovirus B19, influenza, CMV and Epstein-Barr virus appeared linked to several top co-occurrence clusters. According to a later analysis, most CMV-associated TCR beta chains appeared to be HLA-restricted, and the HLA associations seemed to be driven largely by CMV exposure. In a later analysis, TCR association rates were found to vary across HLA loci, with the most associated TCRs seen for DRB1 alleles and the fewest for HLA-C alleles. Only TCR beta chains were sequenced in this cohort, and the absence of alpha or paired-chain data limited detectable features. Across donors, most TCR sequences were observed very rarely, whereas some public TCRs were present in many individuals. An earlier analysis of some 560 of the donors showed that most TCR beta V segments appeared in productive rearrangements either about 87% or about 30% of the time, which broadly matched IMGT annotations. In vitro tests confirmed that a few of the cytomegalovirus-associated TCR beta chains recognize cytomegalovirus antigens. The authors suggested that the approach could potentially be generalized to other disease states and immunological phenotypes. Assigning TCR associations to individual alleles was difficult when HLA alleles, especially DR and DQ, strongly co-occurred. A later analysis found that HLA-associated TCR beta chains were more clonally expanded and had lower generation probabilities than equally common non-associated chains. Linkage disequilibrium might explain the correlated functional status among segregating V segments, but an unknown experimental factor could not be ruled out. In a later analysis, around 15,000 TCR beta sequences were associated with specific HLA alleles at a false discovery rate of 0.05. A later genetic analysis reported fewer N-insertions in productive TCRs among donors in an Asian-associated ancestry cluster than the 666-donor mean. Because some donors lacked HLA typing at each locus, the association tests relied only on the typed subset. The sequencing pipeline was judged likely to have produced a cluster of highly shared sequence variants as a technical artifact.

Libraries were made using the immunoSEQ multiplex PCR assay. For the multiplex PCR, a mixture combining 60 forward primers for TCR Vbeta segments and 13 reverse primers for TCR Jbeta segments was used. The CDR3 region of rearranged TCR beta genes was amplified from genomic DNA with a multiplex PCR assay. The Illumina HiSeq System was used to sequence the amplified TCR beta libraries as 87-base-pair reads. The original pipeline was this. A later analysis counted around 72 million unique TCR beta chains across the 670 or so repertoires, and some 11 million of these chains were shared by at least two donors. To remove PCR and sequencing errors, raw reads were error-corrected and collapsed into unique sequences using a nearest-neighbor algorithm that merged closely related sequences. Alignment of CDR3 sequences to IMGT reference sequences was used to assign V, D and J gene segments. Each retained sequence needed at least a six-nucleotide match to both a V gene segment and a J gene segment. Rearrangements were called productive when the CDR3 lacked stop codons and stayed in frame with V and J; all others were non-productive. Following IMGT convention, CDR3 was defined as the stretch from the second conserved V-encoded cysteine up to the conserved J-encoded phenylalanine. Sequences without an unambiguous match to a single V gene segment were excluded from the earlier analysis of 450 to 650 of the donors. An earlier analysis of 550 to 650 of the donors classified V segments as functional when productive rearrangements were above 56.7% and as segregating when the standard deviation between donors was above 5%. A statistical classification framework was built for diagnosing cytomegalovirus status from the catalog of TCR beta chain sequences. In a later analysis, TCR nucleotide sequences were compared against IMGT/GENE-DB human TR gene sequences so that V and J genes could be assigned. The TCRdist pipeline was used in a later analysis to assign CDR3 sequences and most-parsimonious VDJ recombination scenarios. A later analysis defined each TCR beta chain by its CDR3 amino acid sequence plus V-gene family, and excluded reads lacking a unique V-gene family. A later analysis removed several hundred highly shared, low-generation-probability nucleotide sequences to deal with suspected cross-contamination and a sequencing artifact. For each public chain, a later analysis derived a clonal expansion index from normalized ranks of inferred template counts within each repertoire. A later analysis computed generation probabilities with a VDJ recombination model fitted to out-of-frame rearrangements, and checked the results against IGoR. In a later analysis, TCR-TCR, TCR-HLA and TCR-CMV co-occurrence was scored with hypergeometric tests, and a repertoire-size bias correction was applied to TCR pairs. To estimate false discovery rates, a later analysis permuted the HLA or CMV assignments 20 times. A later analysis grouped co-occurring TCRs with DBSCAN, adding TCRdist sequence similarity when clustering within HLA-allele-positive subsets. Co-occurrence clustering excluded repertoires with fewer than 30,000 or more than 120,000 public chains, plus five with anomalous nucleotide sharing. TCRdb took over this immuneACCESS table, retaining in-frame rearrangements with V and J assigned. Such tables are incomplete; in checked studies, under half of the missing clones stem from an unresolved V gene, and the remainder is unexplained. The V and J calls and clone size come from that table; D and trimming were worked out from the DNA. The sample table holds roughly 140,000 clones, of which about 84% were seen once. Nearly 3.5% of the sample comes from the top ten.

A note on this clone: The specificity of this receptor is unknown. The sample holds no much larger clone one base away, and base qualities are not on file.

The cohort comprised around 700 healthy bone marrow donors. All cohort members were sampled while nominally healthy, although unrecorded immune exposures were likely present. The donor tested CMV seronegative and was one of the 352 seronegative cohort members. A peripheral blood sample was provided by each donor, and peripheral blood mononuclear cells were used for TCR beta sequencing. The Qiagen DNeasy Blood Extraction Kit was used to extract genomic DNA from the blood cell samples. The sequenced sample consisted of PBMCs. The clonotype was recovered from a male donor in good health and CMV-seronegative.

The DNA reads as follows: TGTGCCAGCAGCCAAGACGGGACTAGCGGGAGGGGGTACAATGAGCAGTTCTTC. Translated, it gives CASSQDGTSGRGYNEQFF. Recombination joined TRBV4-2 with TRBJ2-1; 16 central nucleotides agree with TRBD2. Here V drops 0 bases and J drops 4 bases, and the junction holds 3 bases not matched to any gene. CDR1 and CDR2, per the germline V gene, are LGHNA and YNFKEQ. Including cysteine and phenylalanine, the CDR3 has 18 amino acids. Of the read, only the CDR3 DNA is kept; its 54 bases are in frame from base 1.